This T cell receptor beta chain was documented in a study of shared clonotypes between healthy human individuals. Study findings and constraints: The study sampled only blood, and tissue repertoires likely differ.

A remark on this clone: The target antigen is unknown.

There are 12 residues in the CDR3. V was trimmed by 8 bases and J by 9 bases, leaving 14 bases between them. Germline V gene lookup returns CDR1 MNHEY and CDR2 SMNVEV (reference sequence). TCRdb keeps only in-frame clones here, not all; method: immunoSEQ multiplex PCR. This table holds fewer than 650,000 clones, around 78% found once. The rearrangement joins TRBV27 to TRBJ1-5; the D gene is possibly TRBD1 (6 bases). Sequenced sample: PBMCs. The sequence was collected from a woman in her thirties or forties in good health. Some clones in this sample may be carry-over from other donors' samples. CDR3 region: CASQRGDGPQHF. CDR3 coding DNA: TGTGCCAGCCAAAGGGGGGATGGGCCCCAGCATTTT.